The 15 T cell receptor beta chains listed next were all sequenced from one sample in a study of beta chain features in type 1 diabetes. Expressed TCRB transcripts were sequenced, since all the RNA that had been isolated was reverse transcribed. Only in-frame clones appear in the TCRdb table, and some are missing; sequencing was by immunoSEQ multiplex PCR. The data show about 140,000 clones, with roughly 7.2% seen just once and more than 1.1% held by the top ten. Specimen: central memory CD4+ T cells from blood. Receptors were obtained from a woman in her twenties or thirties in good health.

The table lists this clone with a few counts. The chain recombines TRBV28 with TRBJ2-2, with no clear D. CDR1 MDHEN and CDR2 SYDVKM come from the germline V gene. CDR3 length: 14 amino acids. Trimming stripped 2 bases from V and 6 bases from J, with 10 bases between. DNA of the CDR3: TGTGCCAGCAGTTTACTAGATTTAGCCGGGGAGCTGTTTTTT. This gives the protein CASSLLDLAGELFF.

This clone has ten or more counts. The chain carries TRBV7-2 and TRBJ2-2; D is ambiguous. The germline CDR1 and CDR2 sequences are SGHTA and FQGNSA. V lost 1 base, J lost 4 bases, and 7 bases lay in between. The CDR3 runs to 14 residues. CDR3 DNA: TGTGCCAGCAGCTTAGAGCTCTTCACCGGGGAGCTGTTTTTT. Encoded protein: CASSLELFTGELFF.

This clone was picked up many times. Additional DNA sequences in this sample encode the identical CDR3. The chain is built from TRBV7-9 and TRBJ2-3; D uncertain. Germline V CDR1 and CDR2: SEHNR, FQNEAQ (reference sequence). V was trimmed by 1 base and J by 6 bases, leaving 8 bases between them. This CDR3 spans 13 amino acids. The CDR3, as DNA: TGTGCCAGCAGCTTAGGATCCGGGGATACGCAGTATTTT. It translates to CASSLGSGDTQYF.

The rearrangement links TRBV9 to TRBJ2-7, with no clear D. Germline CDR1 is SGDLS and CDR2 is YYNGEE. The CDR3 is made up of 15 amino acids. V was cut by 3 bases and J by 0 bases, with 13 bases left in between. The CDR3 region has the DNA TGTGCCAGCAGCGAGACTGCCAAAAGCTCCTACGAGCAGTACTTC. Amino acid sequence: CASSETAKSSYEQYF.

This clone was counted only a few times. This chain connects TRBV7-2 to TRBJ2-5, with 7 bases identical to TRBD2. Germline lookup yields CDR1 SGHTA and CDR2 FQGNSA. The CDR3 sequence is 14 residues long. The trim removed 4 bases at V and 3 bases at J, leaving 5 bases unmatched. In DNA form, the CDR3 reads TGTGCCAGCAGCTCCTCTAGCGGAAAAGAGACCCAGTACTTC. Translated, it gives CASSSSSGKETQYF.

This clone turned up a few times. J is TRBJ2-2 and V is TRBV18; 12 bases agree with TRBD2. The CDR3 is made up of 17 amino acids. J was trimmed by 7 bases and V by 3 bases; bases with no gene match: 9. Germline V gene lookup returns CDR1 KGHSH and CDR2 LQKENI. CDR3 coding DNA: TGTGCCAGCTCACCTACTTTGACTAGCGGGAGTAACGGGGAGCTGTTTTTT. Protein sequence: CASSPTLTSGSNGELFF.

Comments on this clone: In the same sample, other DNA sequences code for this CDR3. The genes are TRBV7-2 and TRBJ2-5; TRBD2 agrees at 8 bases. Germline V CDR1 and CDR2: SGHTA, FQGNSA. The CDR3 contains 16 residues. J gave up 2 bases and V 0 bases, and 5 bases lay outside the gene matches. In nucleotides, the CDR3 is TGTGCCAGCAGCTTAGCCGGGACTAGTGTGCAAGAGACCCAGTACTTC. As protein: CASSLAGTSVQETQYF.

The chain links TRBV5-4 to TRBJ1-5, with TRBD1 identical over 8 bases. The germline CDR1 and CDR2 sequences are SGHNT and YYREEE (reference sequence). The junction had 14 bases not matched to a gene; V was cut back by 4 bases and J by 5 bases. The CDR3 length is 17 residues. The CDR3 here is CASSQGRGLAIDQPQHF. Here the CDR3 DNA reads TGTGCCAGCAGCCAAGGCAGGGGGCTCGCGATTGATCAGCCCCAGCATTTT.

This chain joins TRBV7-3 and TRBJ2-5; D remains ambiguous. The CDR3 length is 15 residues. Germline V gene sequence: CDR1 SGHTA, CDR2 FQGTGA. V was trimmed by 3 bases and J by 0 bases, leaving 11 bases between them. The CDR3 is CASSFTSADQETQYF. The CDR3 nucleotides read TGTGCCAGCAGCTTCACTTCCGCGGACCAAGAGACCCAGTACTTC.

V and J are TRBV5-1 and TRBJ2-5; D might be TRBD1 (5 bases). The CDR3 totals 13 residues. CDR1 is SGHRS, CDR2 YFSETQ, per germline. The germline V and J ends were trimmed by 6 bases and 5 bases, with 14 bases remaining between them. The CDR3 spells CASKDDSYETQYF. The DNA for the CDR3 is TGCGCCAGCAAGGACGACAGCTACGAGACCCAGTACTTC.

This clone was observed at least ten times. V gene TRBV11-2 combines with J gene TRBJ2-6; perhaps TRBD1 as D (5 bases). The CDR3 consists of 15 residues. Deletions cut 5 bases from V and 0 bases from J, with 8 bases between. CDR1 is SGHAT, CDR2 FQNNGV, per germline. CDR3 DNA sequence: TGTGCCAGCAGCCGAGACAGCTCTGGGGCCAACGTCCTGACTTTC. Translated: CASSRDSSGANVLTF.

This clone was detected only a few times. V gene TRBV7-6 combines with J gene TRBJ2-5; tentatively, D is TRBD2 (6 bases). This CDR3 is built from 16 residues. The germline CDR1 and CDR2 sequences are SGHVS and FNYEAQ. V shed 1 base and J shed 1 base, with 13 bases lying between them. In nucleotides, the CDR3 is TGTGCCAGCAGCTTAGGAGGTCTAGCGCTCCAAGAGACCCAGTACTTC. It is translated as CASSLGGLALQETQYF.

This clone was seen ten or more times. V usage is TRBV7-9 and J usage is TRBJ1-1; tentatively, D is TRBD1 (5 bases). The CDR3 runs 12 residues. Trimming cost V 1 base and J 8 bases, with 8 bases left between them. Germline CDR1 and CDR2: SEHNR and FQNEAQ (reference sequence). The CDR3 is CASSLDRFEAFF. The CDR3 DNA follows: TGTGCCAGCAGCTTAGACAGGTTCGAAGCTTTCTTT.

The gene calls are TRBV27 and TRBJ2-1, with 7 nucleotides matching TRBD2. The CDR3 spans 16 residues. The germline V gene has CDR1 MNHEY and CDR2 SMNVEV (reference sequence). After removal of 4 bases from V and 15 bases from J, the junction contained 21 bases not matched to a gene. The CDR3 region is CASSSRRGRGPTQLFF. CDR3 nucleotides: TGTGCCAGCAGTTCACGACGTGGGAGGGGTCCCACGCAGTTGTTCTTC.

The chain joins TRBV25-1 to TRBJ1-5, with 7 nucleotides matching TRBD1. CDR1 and CDR2 from the germline V gene are MGHDK and SYGVNS. J gave up 5 bases and V 4 bases, and 5 bases lay outside the gene matches. The CDR3 is 14 amino acids. The CDR3 protein is CASSALTGDQPQHF. The CDR3 DNA reads as TGTGCCAGCAGTGCCCTAACAGGGGATCAGCCCCAGCATTTT.